Following are 4 T cell receptor beta chains from one sample sequenced in a study of T cells after yellow fever vaccination. TCRdb processed the 5' RACE reads anew with MiXCR; each CDR3 protein has one entry. The sample holds around 360,000 distinct CDR3 sequences, around a tenth seen once. Sequenced here: PBMCs, sampled on the day of the first yellow fever vaccination. The receptors come from a man between 18 and 35 years old who received the YFV17D yellow fever vaccine.

The V and J genes are TRBV7-2 and TRBJ2-2, with 7 positions matching TRBD2. The V and J ends lost 11 bases and 5 bases, in that order; junction bases with no gene match: 8. Germline-derived CDR1 and CDR2 are SGHTA and FQGNSA. CDR3 length: 13 amino acids. The CDR3 DNA reads as TGTGCCGGGCGGGGGAAACAGACCGGGGAGCTGTTTTTT. Translating gives CAGRGKQTGELFF.

At least ten counts were recorded for this clonotype. This rearrangement joins TRBV27 to TRBJ2-3, with TRBD1 as a possible D gene (5 bases). This CDR3 region has 17 residues. V was shortened by 2 bases and J by 4 bases, with 19 bases between the two germline ends. The V gene's germline CDR1 is MNHEY and CDR2 SMNVEV (reference sequence). The CDR3 spells CASSLGSQVVHADTQYF. In DNA, the CDR3 is TGTGCCAGCAGTTTAGGCTCACAGGTCGTGCACGCAGATACGCAGTATTTT.

This chain links TRBV3-1 with TRBJ2-1, with D unclear. CDR3 length: 16 residues. With 2 bases removed from V and 9 bases from J, the gap between germline ends came to 20 bases. The germline gives CDR1 LGHDT, CDR2 YNNKEL (reference sequence). As DNA, the CDR3 is TGTGCCAGCAGCCAAACGTGGAGACCGGGTTGGAGTGAGCAGTTCTTC. It specifies CASSQTWRPGWSEQFF.

The CDR3 bases are TGCAGTGCTAGGGAGGGGGCAGGTCAGCCCCAGCATTTT. Amino acid sequence: CSAREGAGQPQHF. V gene TRBV20-1 combines with J gene TRBJ1-5, with 7 positions matching TRBD1. Losses at the gene ends were 3 bases for V and 6 bases for J; bases not matched to a gene: 5. Germline CDR1 DFQATT, CDR2 SNEGSKA (reference sequence). CDR3 length equals 13 residues.